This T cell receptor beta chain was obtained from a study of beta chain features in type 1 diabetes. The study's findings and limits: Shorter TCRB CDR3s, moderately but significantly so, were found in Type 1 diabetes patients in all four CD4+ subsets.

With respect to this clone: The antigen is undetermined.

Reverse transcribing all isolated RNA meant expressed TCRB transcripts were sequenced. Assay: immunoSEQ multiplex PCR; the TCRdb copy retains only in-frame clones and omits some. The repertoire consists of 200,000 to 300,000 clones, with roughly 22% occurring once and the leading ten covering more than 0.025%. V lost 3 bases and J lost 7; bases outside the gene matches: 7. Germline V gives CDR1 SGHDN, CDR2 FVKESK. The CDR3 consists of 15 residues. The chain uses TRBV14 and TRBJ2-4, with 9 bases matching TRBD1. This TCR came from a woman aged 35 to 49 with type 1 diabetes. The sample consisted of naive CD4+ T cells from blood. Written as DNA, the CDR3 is TGTGCCAGCAGCCAGAGGACAGGGGTTGTGAACATTCAGTACTTC. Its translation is CASSQRTGVVNIQYF. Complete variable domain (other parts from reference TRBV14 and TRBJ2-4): EAGVTQFPSHSVIEKGQTVTLRCDPISGHDNLYWYRRVMGKEIKFLLHFVKESKQDESGMPNNRFLAERTGGTYSTLKVQPAELEDSGVYFCASSQRTGVVNIQYFGAGTRLSVL.